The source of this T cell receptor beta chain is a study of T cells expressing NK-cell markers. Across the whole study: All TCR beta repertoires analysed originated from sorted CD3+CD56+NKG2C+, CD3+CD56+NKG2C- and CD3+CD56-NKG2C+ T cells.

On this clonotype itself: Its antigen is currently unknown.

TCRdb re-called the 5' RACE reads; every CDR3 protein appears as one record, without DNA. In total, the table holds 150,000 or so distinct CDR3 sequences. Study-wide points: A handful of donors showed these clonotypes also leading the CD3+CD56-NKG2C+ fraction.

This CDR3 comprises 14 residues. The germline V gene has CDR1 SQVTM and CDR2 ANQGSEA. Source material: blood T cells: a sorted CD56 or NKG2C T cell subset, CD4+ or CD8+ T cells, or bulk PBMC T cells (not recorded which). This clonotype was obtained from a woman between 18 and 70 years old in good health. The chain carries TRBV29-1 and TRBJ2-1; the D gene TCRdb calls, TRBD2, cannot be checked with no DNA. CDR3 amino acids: CSVDVSGSYNEQFF.